This TCR beta chain was captured by sequencing in a study of T cells in tuberculosis. Study-wide context: The T cells targeted glucose monomycolate, a mycobacterial lipid, via CD1B. PBMC were archived before or within 7 days of starting treatment. Study-wide findings and caveats: A GMM-specific repertoire classifier reached about 85% accuracy, AUROC approximately 0.9. Smaller alpha distances in active tuberculosis partly reflected shorter CDR3-alpha lengths.

Specified time point: new active TB diagnosis, blood taken before or within 7 days of starting treatment. Profiled with immunoSEQ multiplex PCR; TCRdb holds only in-frame clones, not every one. The table shows about 34,000 clones, with over 85% occurring only once. The length of the CDR3 is 13 residues. Germline V lookup: CDR1 LNHDA, CDR2 SQIVND (reference sequence). V was pared by 4 bases and J by 3 bases, with 9 bases between. Concerning this clone: Its cognate antigen is unknown.

The rearrangement uses TRBV19 and TRBJ1-2; D remains ambiguous. The sequence was obtained from an adult with tuberculosis. The material was PBMCs, obtained at tuberculosis diagnosis. CDR3 region: CASSTLTDYGYTF. CDR3 nucleotides: TGTGCCAGTAGTACTCTAACGGACTATGGCTACACCTTC.